The text below deals with one T cell receptor (beta chain). This sample is drawn from a study of blood T cell repertoires in COVID-19. For the study at large: Sample material is recorded as cDNA or gDNA derived from T cells, B-cell-depleted T cells, or PBMCs.

Measured with immunoSEQ multiplex PCR; TCRdb has only the in-frame clones, and not every one. The sample lists approximately 210,000 clones; around 90% were seen once. Sequenced input: peripheral blood. This sequence was found in a man younger than 45 with acute or convalescent COVID-19.

This CDR3 is CASRETGASYGYTF. Written as DNA, the CDR3 is TGTGCCAGCAGGGAGACAGGGGCAAGCTATGGCTACACCTTC. The chain carries TRBV2 and TRBJ1-2; TRBD1 agrees at 8 bases. The junction had 7 bases not matched to a gene; V was cut back by 6 bases and J by 4 bases. CDR1 and CDR2 from the germline V gene are SNHLY and FYNNEI. The CDR3 sequence is 14 residues long.